The entry that follows covers one T cell receptor beta chain sequence. Its antigen is unknown. The data belong to a study of post-analysis software for immune sequencing data. Study results and caveats: Roughly five TRBV segments appeared more often in patients than in controls, and TRBV5-6, TRBV5-1 and TRBV20-1 were among these.

Built from TCR beta cDNA, the libraries had unique molecular identifiers in them. Between 1 and 10 million T cells gave rise to roughly 0.5 million cDNA molecules. TCRdb reprocessed the PCR reads via MiXCR and lists one record per CDR3 protein. Among around 400,000 distinct CDR3 sequences listed, less than 35% were seen once. J gave up 2 bases and V 1 base, and 10 bases lay outside the gene matches. The germline V gene encodes CDR1 MNHEY and CDR2 SVGAGI. The CDR3 loop spans 17 amino acids. Material for sequencing was blood. This clonotype was sampled from a girl between 5 and 17 years old with multiple sclerosis. This chain links TRBV6-5 with TRBJ2-5; 7 bases map to TRBD2. CDR3 sequence (DNA): TGTGCCAGCAGTTACTTTGGGGAGGGGAGCCTTCAAGAGACCCAGTACTTC. It specifies CASSYFGEGSLQETQYF.